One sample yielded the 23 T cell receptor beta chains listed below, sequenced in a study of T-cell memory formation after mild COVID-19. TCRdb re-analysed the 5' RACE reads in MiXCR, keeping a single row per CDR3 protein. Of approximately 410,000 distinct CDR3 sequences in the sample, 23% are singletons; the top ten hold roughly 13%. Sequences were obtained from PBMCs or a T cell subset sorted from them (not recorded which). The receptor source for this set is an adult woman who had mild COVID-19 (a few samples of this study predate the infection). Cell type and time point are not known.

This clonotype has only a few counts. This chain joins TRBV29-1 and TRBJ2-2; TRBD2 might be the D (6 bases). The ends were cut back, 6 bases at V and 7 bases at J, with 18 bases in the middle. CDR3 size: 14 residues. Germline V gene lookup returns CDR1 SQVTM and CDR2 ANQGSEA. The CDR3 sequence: CSVGGGTIGGELFF. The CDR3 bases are TGCAGCGTAGGAGGAGGGACCATCGGCGGGGAGCTGTTTTTT.

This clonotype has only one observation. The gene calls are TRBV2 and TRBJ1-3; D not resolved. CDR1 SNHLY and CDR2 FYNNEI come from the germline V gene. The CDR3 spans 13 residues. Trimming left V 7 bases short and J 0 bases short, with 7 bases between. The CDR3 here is CASTWNSGNTIYF. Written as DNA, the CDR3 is TGTGCCAGCACGTGGAACTCTGGAAACACCATATATTTT.

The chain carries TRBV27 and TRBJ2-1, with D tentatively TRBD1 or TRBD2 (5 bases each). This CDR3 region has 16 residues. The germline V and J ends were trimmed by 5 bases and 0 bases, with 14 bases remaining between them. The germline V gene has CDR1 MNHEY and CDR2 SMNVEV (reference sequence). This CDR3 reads CASSPPEGSSYNEQFF. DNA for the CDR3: TGTGCCAGCAGTCCCCCTGAGGGGTCCTCCTACAATGAGCAGTTCTTC.

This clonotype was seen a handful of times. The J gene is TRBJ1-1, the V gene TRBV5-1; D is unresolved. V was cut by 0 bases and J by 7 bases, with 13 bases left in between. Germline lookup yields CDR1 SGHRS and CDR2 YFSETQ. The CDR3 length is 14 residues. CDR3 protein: CASSLVGGQNEAFF. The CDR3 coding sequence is TGCGCCAGCAGCTTGGTCGGAGGGCAAAATGAAGCTTTCTTT.

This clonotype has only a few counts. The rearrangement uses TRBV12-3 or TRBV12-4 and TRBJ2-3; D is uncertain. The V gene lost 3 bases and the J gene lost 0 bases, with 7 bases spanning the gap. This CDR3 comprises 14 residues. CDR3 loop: CASSFISSTDTQYF. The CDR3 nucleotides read TGTGCCAGCAGTTTTATCAGTAGCACAGATACGCAGTATTTT.

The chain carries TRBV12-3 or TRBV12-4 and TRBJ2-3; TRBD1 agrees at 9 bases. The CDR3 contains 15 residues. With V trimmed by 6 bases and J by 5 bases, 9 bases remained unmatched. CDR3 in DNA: TGTGCCAGCAGACTTAGACAGGGGGAGAGAGATACGCAGTATTTT. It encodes CASRLRQGERDTQYF.

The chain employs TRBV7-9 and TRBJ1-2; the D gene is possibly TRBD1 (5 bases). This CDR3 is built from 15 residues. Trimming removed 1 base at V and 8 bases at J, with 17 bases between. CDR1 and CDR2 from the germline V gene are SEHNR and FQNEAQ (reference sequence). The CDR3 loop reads CASSLVGQQIQGYTF. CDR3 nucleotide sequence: TGTGCCAGCAGCTTAGTGGGGCAGCAAATTCAGGGCTACACCTTC.

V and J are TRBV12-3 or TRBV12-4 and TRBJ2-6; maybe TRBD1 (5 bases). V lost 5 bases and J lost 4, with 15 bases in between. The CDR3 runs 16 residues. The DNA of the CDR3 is TGTGCCAGCAGTCTCATCAGGGCCCCCGGGGCCAACGTCCTGACTTTC. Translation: CASSLIRAPGANVLTF.

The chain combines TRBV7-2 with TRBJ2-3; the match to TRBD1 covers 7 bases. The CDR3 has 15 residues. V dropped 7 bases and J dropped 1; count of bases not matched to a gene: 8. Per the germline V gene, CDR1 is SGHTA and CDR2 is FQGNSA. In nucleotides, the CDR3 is TGTGCCAGCAACCCCTGGACAGGCCGCACAGATACGCAGTATTTT. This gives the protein CASNPWTGRTDTQYF.

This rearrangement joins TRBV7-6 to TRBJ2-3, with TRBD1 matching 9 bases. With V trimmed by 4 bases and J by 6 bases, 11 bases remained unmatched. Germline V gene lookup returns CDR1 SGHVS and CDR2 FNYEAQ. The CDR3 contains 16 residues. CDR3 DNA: TGTGCCAGCAGCTCCCCGGGACAGGGAGGGTCCGATACGCAGTATTTT. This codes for CASSSPGQGGSDTQYF. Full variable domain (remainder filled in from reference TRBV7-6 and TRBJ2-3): GAGVSQSPRYKVTKRGQDVALRCDPISGHVSLYWYRQALGQGPEFLTYFNYEAQQDKSGLPNDRFSAERPEGSISTLTIQRTEQRDSAMYRCASSSPGQGGSDTQYFGPGTRLTVL.

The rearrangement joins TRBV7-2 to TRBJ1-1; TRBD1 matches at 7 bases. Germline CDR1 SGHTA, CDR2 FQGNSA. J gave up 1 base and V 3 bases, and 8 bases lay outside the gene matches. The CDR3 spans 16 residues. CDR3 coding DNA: TGTGCCAGCAGCTTCAGCCCGACAGGGAGGAACACTGAAGCTTTCTTT. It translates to CASSFSPTGRNTEAFF. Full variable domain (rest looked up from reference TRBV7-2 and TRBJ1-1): GAGVSQSPSNKVTEKGKDVELRCDPISGHTALYWYRQSLGQGLEFLIYFQGNSAPDKSGLPSDRFSAERTGGSVSTLTIQRTQQEDSAVYLCASSFSPTGRNTEAFFGQGTRLTVV.

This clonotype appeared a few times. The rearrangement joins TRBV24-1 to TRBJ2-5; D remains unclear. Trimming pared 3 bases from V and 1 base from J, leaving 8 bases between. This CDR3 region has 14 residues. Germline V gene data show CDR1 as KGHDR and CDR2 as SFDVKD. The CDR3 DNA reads TGTGCCACCAGTGATAACAGCGTCCAAGAGACCCAGTACTTC. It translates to CATSDNSVQETQYF.

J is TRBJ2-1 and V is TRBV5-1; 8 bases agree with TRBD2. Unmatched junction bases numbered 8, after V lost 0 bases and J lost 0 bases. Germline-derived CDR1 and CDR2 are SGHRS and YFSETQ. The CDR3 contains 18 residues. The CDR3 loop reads CASSLVSGGLSSYNEQFF. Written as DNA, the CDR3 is TGCGCCAGCAGCTTGGTAAGCGGGGGCCTTAGCTCCTACAATGAGCAGTTCTTC.

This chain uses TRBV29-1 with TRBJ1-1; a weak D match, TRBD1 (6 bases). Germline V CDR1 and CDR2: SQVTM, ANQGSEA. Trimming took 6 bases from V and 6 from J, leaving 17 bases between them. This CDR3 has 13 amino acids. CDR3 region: CSVLARGGAEAFF. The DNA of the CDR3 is TGCAGCGTCCTTGCCAGGGGAGGTGCTGAAGCTTTCTTT.

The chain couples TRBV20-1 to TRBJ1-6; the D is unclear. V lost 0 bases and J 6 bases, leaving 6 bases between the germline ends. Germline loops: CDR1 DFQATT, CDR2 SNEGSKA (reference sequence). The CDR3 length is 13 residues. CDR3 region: CSAREQINSPLHF. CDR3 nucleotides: TGCAGTGCTAGAGAACAGATTAATTCACCCCTCCACTTT.

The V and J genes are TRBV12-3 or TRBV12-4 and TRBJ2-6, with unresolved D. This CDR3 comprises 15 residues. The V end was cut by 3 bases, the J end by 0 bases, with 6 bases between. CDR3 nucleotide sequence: TGTGCCAGCAGTTTTCTGAGCTCTGGGGCCAACGTCCTGACTTTC. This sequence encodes CASSFLSSGANVLTF.

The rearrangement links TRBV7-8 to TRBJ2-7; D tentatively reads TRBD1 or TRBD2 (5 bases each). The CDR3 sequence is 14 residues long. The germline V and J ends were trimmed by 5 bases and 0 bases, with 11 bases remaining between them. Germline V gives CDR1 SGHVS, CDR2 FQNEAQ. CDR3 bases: TGTGCCAGCAGCCCCAGGGACGACTCCTACGAGCAGTACTTC. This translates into CASSPRDDSYEQYF.

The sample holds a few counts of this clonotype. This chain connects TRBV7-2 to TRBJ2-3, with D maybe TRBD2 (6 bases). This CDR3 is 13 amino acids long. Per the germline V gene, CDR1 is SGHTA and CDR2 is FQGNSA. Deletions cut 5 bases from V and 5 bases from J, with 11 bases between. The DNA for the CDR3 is TGTGCCAGCAGCGCGCAGGGAGGAGATACGCAGTATTTT. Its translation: CASSAQGGDTQYF.

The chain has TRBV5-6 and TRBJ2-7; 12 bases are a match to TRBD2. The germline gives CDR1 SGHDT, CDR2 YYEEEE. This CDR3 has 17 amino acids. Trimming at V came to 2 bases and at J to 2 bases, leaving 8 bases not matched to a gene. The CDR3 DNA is TGTGCCAGCAGCTTAAGGACTAGCGGGGTTTCCCCCTACGAGCAGTACTTC. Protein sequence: CASSLRTSGVSPYEQYF.

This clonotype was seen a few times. The CDR3 here is CASSYGSTGLLEKLFF. Here the CDR3 DNA reads TGTGCCAGCAGTTACGGAAGCACAGGTCTCCTTGAAAAACTGTTTTTT. The chain joins TRBV6-5 to TRBJ1-4; D is perhaps TRBD1 (5 bases). CDR1 and CDR2 from the germline V gene are MNHEY and SVGAGI. CDR3 length: 16 residues. V was trimmed by 2 bases and J by 7 bases, leaving 17 bases between them.

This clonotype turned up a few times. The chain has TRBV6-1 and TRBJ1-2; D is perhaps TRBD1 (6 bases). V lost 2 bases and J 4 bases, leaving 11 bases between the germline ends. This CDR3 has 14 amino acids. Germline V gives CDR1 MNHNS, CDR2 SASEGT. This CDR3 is CASSESGALYGYTF. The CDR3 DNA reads TGTGCCAGCAGTGAATCGGGGGCCCTCTATGGCTACACCTTC.

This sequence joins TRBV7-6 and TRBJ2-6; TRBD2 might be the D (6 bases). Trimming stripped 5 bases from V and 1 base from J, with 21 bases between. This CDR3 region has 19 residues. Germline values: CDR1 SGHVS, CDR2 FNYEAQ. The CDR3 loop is CASSKLSGVIMSGANVLTF. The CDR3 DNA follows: TGTGCCAGCAGCAAACTCTCGGGAGTTATAATGTCTGGGGCCAACGTCCTGACTTTC.

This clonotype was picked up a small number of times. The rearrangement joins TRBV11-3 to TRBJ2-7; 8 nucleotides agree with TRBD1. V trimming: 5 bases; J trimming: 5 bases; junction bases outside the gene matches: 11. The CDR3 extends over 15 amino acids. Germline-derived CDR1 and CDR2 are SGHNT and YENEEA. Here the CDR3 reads CASSPALDRGHEQYF. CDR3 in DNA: TGTGCCAGCAGCCCAGCTCTCGACAGGGGCCACGAGCAGTACTTC. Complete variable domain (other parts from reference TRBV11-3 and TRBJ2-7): EAGVVQSPRYKIIEKKQPVAFWCNPISGHNTLYWYLQNLGQGPELLIRYENEEAVDDSQLPKDRFSAERLKGVDSTLKIQPAELGDSAVYLCASSPALDRGHEQYFGPGTRLTVT.